A selection of T cell receptor beta chains follows, all from one sample in a study of blood T cell repertoires in COVID-19. Profiled with immunoSEQ multiplex PCR; TCRdb holds only in-frame clones, not every one. The repertoire includes roughly 130,000 clones, approximately 88% of them detected once, and about 10% sits in the top ten. Sequenced: peripheral blood. These receptors came from a man aged 60-69 years with active or convalescent COVID-19. Both conserved end residues are part of each CDR3. The order of the fields is J gene, clone size, V gene, D gene, CDR3 DNA, CDR3 protein. The D gene is left open where the match is weak. Rows may omit the clone size; those that give it use once, few, many or a size class.

J: TRBJ2-5; size: NA; V: TRBV11-2; D: NA; DNA: TGTGCCAGCAGCAAACTTGACCAAGAGACCCAGTACTTC; CDR3: CASSKLDQETQYF
J: TRBJ2-2; size: NA; V: TRBV19; D: TRBD1; DNA: TGTGCCAGTAGTGTCGGGACAGGGGTCCCCGGGGAGCTGTTTTTT; CDR3: CASSVGTGVPGELFF
J: TRBJ2-1; size: NA; V: TRBV3-1/TRBV3-2; D: TRBD2; DNA: TGTGCCAGCAGCCAAGAGGGGCTTACTAGCGGGAGGGACTACAATGAGCAGTTCTTC; CDR3: CASSQEGLTSGRDYNEQFF
J: TRBJ2-5; size: NA; V: TRBV18; D: NA; DNA: TGTGCCAGCTCACGGACTGACCCAAACCAAGAGACCCAGTACTTC; CDR3: CASSRTDPNQETQYF
J: TRBJ2-1; size: NA; V: TRBV5-1; D: TRBD2; DNA: TGCGCCAGCAGCTTGGGGGCGGGAGCCTCTGAGCAGTTCTTC; CDR3: CASSLGAGASEQFF
J: TRBJ2-7; size: few; V: TRBV30; D: NA; DNA: TGTGCCTGGGAGAGGAACCCCTTCCTGTACTTC; CDR3: CAWERNPFLYF
J: TRBJ2-1; size: once; V: TRBV6-5; D: TRBD2; DNA: TGTGCCAGCAGTCCCCGCTCGACTAGCGGGATCGAGTTCTTC; CDR3: CASSPRSTSGIEFF
J: TRBJ2-1; size: NA; V: TRBV7-3; D: TRBD2; DNA: TGTGCCAGCAGCTTAGCGGCGGGAGGTTACAATGAGCAGTTCTTC; CDR3: CASSLAAGGYNEQFF
J: TRBJ2-7; size: NA; V: TRBV2; D: TRBD2; DNA: TGTGCCAGTGGCACGGGGACTAGCGGAACCTACGAGCAGTACTTC; CDR3: CASGTGTSGTYEQYF
J: TRBJ2-5; size: NA; V: TRBV9; D: TRBD2; DNA: TGTGCCAGCAGCGTAGGCCTAGCGGGTCTAGAGACCCAGTACTTC; CDR3: CASSVGLAGLETQYF
J: TRBJ1-1; size: NA; V: TRBV11-2; D: NA; DNA: TGTGCCAGCAGCTTAGCGTCGGGATTTAGGACTGAAGCTTTCTTT; CDR3: CASSLASGFRTEAFF
J: TRBJ1-3; size: NA; V: TRBV9; D: NA; DNA: TGTGCCAGCAGCGTCGGGAGCTCTGGAAACACCATATATTTT; CDR3: CASSVGSSGNTIYF
J: TRBJ2-4; size: NA; V: TRBV5-4; D: TRBD1; DNA: TGTGCCAGCAGCGCTCGACAGGGTGGGGGAAACATTCAGTACTTC; CDR3: CASSARQGGGNIQYF
J: TRBJ2-1; size: NA; V: TRBV24-1; D: TRBD2; DNA: TGTGCCACCAGGCCTAGCGGGGGGACCTCCTACAATGAGCAGTTCTTC; CDR3: CATRPSGGTSYNEQFF
J: TRBJ2-7; size: NA; V: TRBV27; D: TRBD1; DNA: TGTGCCAGGCCACAGGGGCTTAACTACGAGCAGTACTTC; CDR3: CARPQGLNYEQYF
J: TRBJ2-1; size: NA; V: TRBV14; D: NA; DNA: TGTGCCAGCAGCCAGCAGGGTATCGAGGAGTTCTTC; CDR3: CASSQQGIEEFF
J: TRBJ2-5; size: once; V: TRBV14; D: NA; DNA: TGTGCCAGCAGCCAAGGAGGTGCGGGAAAACAAGAGACCCAGTACTTC; CDR3: CASSQGGAGKQETQYF
J: TRBJ2-7; size: NA; V: TRBV11-2; D: TRBD1; DNA: TGTGCCAGCAGCGCATTGGACAGGGGGCGCATCTACGAGCAGTACTTC; CDR3: CASSALDRGRIYEQYF
J: TRBJ2-7; size: NA; V: TRBV29-1; D: TRBD2; DNA: TGCAGCGTGGGGACTAGCGGTTACGAGCAGTACTTC; CDR3: CSVGTSGYEQYF
J: TRBJ1-6; size: NA; V: TRBV6-2/TRBV6-3; D: TRBD1; DNA: TGTGCCAGCAGTTACTCGCGAACAGGGGGGACGTATAATTCACCCCTCCACTTT; CDR3: CASSYSRTGGTYNSPLHF
J: TRBJ1-1; size: NA; V: TRBV5-3; D: NA; DNA: TGTGCCAGAGTACCTGGGGGGACCCTGAACACTGAAGCTTTCTTT; CDR3: CARVPGGTLNTEAFF
J: TRBJ1-2; size: NA; V: TRBV19; D: TRBD1; DNA: TGTGCCAGTAGTTCCGACAGGGGGAGATATGGCTACACCTTC; CDR3: CASSSDRGRYGYTF
J: TRBJ2-7; size: NA; V: TRBV11-2; D: TRBD2; DNA: TGTGCCAGCAGCTCGGGACTAGCGGGAGGGCCGACGACCTACGAGCAGTACTTC; CDR3: CASSSGLAGGPTTYEQYF
J: TRBJ2-7; size: NA; V: TRBV10-1; D: NA; DNA: TGCGCCAGCAGTGCGATAGTCATTGGGGGGTCGACCTACGAGCAGTACTTC; CDR3: CASSAIVIGGSTYEQYF
J: TRBJ2-1; size: NA; V: TRBV9; D: TRBD2; DNA: TGTGCCAGCAGCAAACTAGCGGGAATTAGCAATGAGCAGTTCTTC; CDR3: CASSKLAGISNEQFF
J: TRBJ2-1; size: NA; V: TRBV24-1; D: TRBD1; DNA: TGTGCCACCAGTGACAGAAAAGGACAGGGCGTGGGGTACAATGAGCAGTTCTTC; CDR3: CATSDRKGQGVGYNEQFF